This TCR beta chain was profiled in a study of T cells in Graves' hyperthyroidism and ophthalmopathy. Amplification of TCR beta CDR3 regions was performed using RNA transcripts as template. The primer set for the first-round RT-PCR of the TCR CDR3 was HTBI. TCRdb reprocessed the multiplex PCR reads via MiXCR and lists one record per CDR3 protein. Here the sample spans around 360,000 distinct CDR3 sequences, roughly 15% being singletons. The CDR3 has 12 amino acids. Germline V gene sequence: CDR1 SQVTM, CDR2 ANQGSEA. The chain has TRBV29-1 and TRBJ2-2; D is ambiguous. This receptor was taken from a woman between 55 and 75 years old with Graves' ophthalmopathy. The specimen sequenced was blood. The CDR3 bases are TGCAGTATGCATTCGAACACCGGGGAGCTGTTTTTT. It yields the protein CSMHSNTGELFF.